These 14 T cell receptor beta chains came from one sample sequenced in a study of Tregs in tolerant kidney transplant recipients. Assay used: immunoSEQ multiplex PCR; TCRdb lists only in-frame clones, some missing. The table lists hundreds of thousands of clones, 80% to 85% of them singletons. Sequencing was done on a sample of CD4+ T cells from blood. The receptors were gathered from a human donor in good health.

Concerning this clone: An end of the junction differs from the germline gene, which may be a read error. This chain links TRBV7-7 with TRBJ2-2; D is perhaps TRBD1 or TRBD2 (5 bases each). Germline V gene lookup returns CDR1 SSHAT and CDR2 FNYEAQ (reference sequence). The CDR3 consists of 14 residues. This CDR3 is CASSLKMGVGELFF. CDR3 sequence (DNA): TGTGCTAGCAGCTTAAAAATGGGGGTCGGGGAGCTGTTTTTT.

The rearrangement links TRBV5-1 to TRBJ2-1; no firm D call. This CDR3 spans 14 amino acids. Trimming removed 0 bases at V and 2 bases at J, with 6 bases between. In germline, CDR1 is SGHRS, CDR2 YFSETQ. In DNA form, the CDR3 reads TGCGCCAGCAGCTTGGAGGGTACCTACAATGAGCAGTTCTTC. As protein: CASSLEGTYNEQFF.

The gene calls are TRBV10-3 and TRBJ1-1; D remains unclear. V gave up 8 bases and J gave up 4 bases, with 11 bases separating them. Germline V gene data show CDR1 as ENHRY and CDR2 as SYGVKD. This CDR3 comprises 12 residues. CDR3 sequence (DNA): TGTGCCATCGGATTTTCGGGCACTGAAGCTTTCTTT. Translating it yields CAIGFSGTEAFF.

This chain uses TRBV6-1 with TRBJ1-2, with TRBD1 as a possible D gene (6 bases). V dropped 8 bases and J dropped 8 bases, with 18 bases sitting between them. CDR3 length: 13 residues. In germline, CDR1 is MNHNS, CDR2 SASEGT. As DNA, the CDR3 is TGTGCCAGCTCCAGAGACAGGAATGAAGGCTACACCTTC. Translation gives CASSRDRNEGYTF.

CDR3 loop: CASSGFGGDYGYTF. CDR3 bases: TGTGCCAGCAGTGGGTTCGGCGGAGACTATGGCTACACCTTC. The J gene is TRBJ1-2, the V gene TRBV25-1, with D unresolved. The CDR3 is 14 amino acids. V lost 4 bases and J 3 bases, leaving 12 bases between the germline ends. Germline V gives CDR1 MGHDK, CDR2 SYGVNS.

The chain recombines TRBV19 with TRBJ1-5; D remains unclear. With 1 base removed from V and 2 bases from J, the gap between germline ends came to 6 bases. The CDR3 has 14 amino acids. The germline V gene encodes CDR1 LNHDA and CDR2 SQIVND (reference sequence). The CDR3 here is CASSIGTGNQPQHF. In DNA, the CDR3 is TGTGCCAGTAGTATAGGGACGGGCAATCAGCCCCAGCATTTT.

V is TRBV7-9 and J is TRBJ1-1; possibly TRBD1 for D (5 bases). The CDR3 is 15 amino acids. The V end lost 0 bases, the J end lost 6 bases, and 14 bases lay between the germline ends. Germline V gives CDR1 SEHNR, CDR2 FQNEAQ (reference sequence). The DNA for the CDR3 is TGTGCCAGCAGCTTAGCTCGTCCGGGGCTCGCTGAAGCTTTCTTT. Translated, it gives CASSLARPGLAEAFF.

The chain links TRBV4-1 to TRBJ2-1; D remains ambiguous. The CDR3 totals 15 residues. V was clipped by 0 bases and J by 7 bases, with 13 bases between them. Germline assignment: CDR1 MGHRA and CDR2 YSYEKL. CDR3 sequence reads: CASSQDGFTKNEQFF. CDR3 DNA: TGCGCCAGCAGCCAAGATGGTTTTACGAAAAATGAGCAGTTCTTC.

The V call is TRBV2, the J call TRBJ1-1, with D possibly matching TRBD1 (6 bases). Germline V lookup: CDR1 SNHLY, CDR2 FYNNEI. V was clipped by 8 bases and J by 0 bases, with 16 bases between them. This CDR3 contains 15 residues. The CDR3 region has the DNA TGTGCCAGCCGCTCCAGGGGCGAGGTGAACACTGAAGCTTTCTTT. It specifies CASRSRGEVNTEAFF.

The CDR3 loop is CASSSGGLAKNIQYF. Here the CDR3 DNA reads TGTGCCAGCAGCTCCGGGGGACTAGCCAAAAACATTCAGTACTTC. The genes are TRBV2 and TRBJ2-4; perhaps TRBD2 as D (6 bases). The CDR3 consists of 15 residues. The germline V gene encodes CDR1 SNHLY and CDR2 FYNNEI. The V end lost 6 bases, the J end lost 0 bases, and 12 bases lay between the germline ends.

The chain couples TRBV10-3 to TRBJ1-1, with TRBD1 as a possible D gene (5 bases). Trimming took 11 bases from V and 4 from J, leaving 11 bases between them. The CDR3 is made up of 11 amino acids. The germline V gene has CDR1 ENHRY and CDR2 SYGVKD. CDR3 in DNA: TGTGCCCCTCCGAGGGGCACTGAAGCTTTCTTT. It codes for CAPPRGTEAFF.

The V and J genes are TRBV7-8 and TRBJ1-2; the D is unclear. Germline CDR1 reads SGHVS; CDR2 reads FQNEAQ. The CDR3 runs to 12 residues. Trimming stripped 3 bases from V and 4 bases from J, with 6 bases between. For the CDR3, the DNA is TGTGCCAGCAGCTTCACCCTCTATGGCTACACCTTC. It is translated as CASSFTLYGYTF.

The chain employs TRBV5-4 and TRBJ2-2; no clear D gene. This CDR3 contains 14 residues. Germline V CDR1 and CDR2: SGHNT, YYREEE (reference sequence). V lost 0 bases, J lost 1 base, and 4 bases lay in between. The CDR3 sequence: CASSLDLNTGELFF. The DNA of the CDR3 is TGTGCCAGCAGCTTGGATCTGAACACCGGGGAGCTGTTTTTT.

The V gene is TRBV5-1, the J gene TRBJ1-6; D unresolved. V gave up 0 bases and J gave up 0 bases, with 10 bases separating them. CDR3 length: 17 residues. Germline lookup yields CDR1 SGHRS and CDR2 YFSETQ. The DNA for the CDR3 is TGCGCCAGCAGCTTGGGGCCCGGGAGCTCCTATAATTCACCCCTCCACTTT. This encodes CASSLGPGSSYNSPLHF. Supplemented by reference TRBV5-1 and TRBJ1-6, the full variable domain reads KAGVTQTPRYLIKTRGQQVTLSCSPISGHRSVSWYQQTPGQGLQFLFEYFSETQRNKGNFPGRFSGRQFSNSRSEMNVSTLELGDSALYLCASSLGPGSSYNSPLHFGNGTRLTVT.